A single sample gave rise to the 21 T cell receptor beta chains below, sequenced in a study of graft-versus-host responses after intestinal transplantation. Measured with immunoSEQ multiplex PCR; TCRdb has only the in-frame clones, and not every one. The table has roughly 99,000 clones, just under 95% seen once. These receptors lack a known antigen. The material was unstimulated CD8+ T cells sorted from spleen or lymph node cells, obtained before transplant. These receptors originate from a human donor who was the organ donor for an intestinal transplant.

V is TRBV15 and J is TRBJ2-1; 8 bases match TRBD1. In germline, CDR1 is LNHNV, CDR2 YYDKDF (reference sequence). The CDR3 extends over 13 amino acids. V was clipped by 7 bases and J by 8 bases; unmatched bases: 7. The CDR3 coding sequence is TGTGCCACCAACCTTGGACAGGGCGATGAGCAGTTCTTC. Its protein product is CATNLGQGDEQFF.

The gene calls are TRBV5-5 and TRBJ2-5; the D gene is possibly TRBD1 (6 bases). The V gene lost 0 bases and the J gene lost 2 bases, with 20 bases spanning the gap. The germline V gene has CDR1 SGHKS and CDR2 YYEKEE (reference sequence). The length of the CDR3 is 18 residues. CDR3 region: CASSLGKLPGQTQETQYF. The DNA for the CDR3 is TGTGCCAGCAGCTTGGGAAAATTACCGGGACAAACACAAGAGACCCAGTACTTC.

The chain recombines TRBV10-3 with TRBJ1-6; the match to TRBD1 covers 7 bases. The V segment lost 6 bases and the J segment 9 bases; nucleotides outside the gene matches: 11. Germline CDR1 is ENHRY and CDR2 is SYGVKD. The CDR3 is 15 residues long. In DNA form, the CDR3 reads TGTGCCATCAGCTATTACAGGGGACTGAGTTCACCCCTCCACTTT. This sequence encodes CAISYYRGLSSPLHF.

This clone was seen a single time. This chain links TRBV27 with TRBJ1-5; 9 bases are a match to TRBD1. The CDR3 runs 14 residues. Germline V CDR1 and CDR2: MNHEY, SMNVEV (reference sequence). V trimming: 5 bases; J trimming: 10 bases; junction bases outside the gene matches: 9. The CDR3 DNA reads as TGTGCCAGCAGTCGGGGGACAGGGCGTAGACCCCAGCATTTT. This gives the protein CASSRGTGRRPQHF.

The chain combines TRBV2 with TRBJ1-5, with 9 positions matching TRBD1. Germline CDR1 is SNHLY and CDR2 is FYNNEI. The CDR3 extends over 16 amino acids. Trimming took 2 bases from V and 5 from J; bases not matched to a gene: 7. The CDR3 DNA follows: TGTGCCAGCAGTGAATGGGGGACAGGGTGGGATCAGCCCCAGCATTTT. Translated, it gives CASSEWGTGWDQPQHF.

The rearrangement uses TRBV30 and TRBJ2-3; 7 bases match TRBD2. V dropped 8 bases and J dropped 0; count of bases not matched to a gene: 11. Germline CDR1 GTSNPN, CDR2 SVGIG (reference sequence). The CDR3 runs to 15 residues. This CDR3 reads CAQNPSGQSTDTQYF. The CDR3 DNA is TGTGCCCAAAACCCTAGCGGACAAAGCACAGATACGCAGTATTTT. Full variable domain (rest looked up from reference TRBV30 and TRBJ2-3): SQTIHQWPATLVQPVGSPLSLECTVEGTSNPNLYWYRQAAGRGLQLLFYSVGIGQISSEVPQNLSASRPQDRQFILSSKKLLLSDSGFYLCAQNPSGQSTDTQYFGPGTRLTVL.

J is TRBJ2-1 and V is TRBV28; TRBD2 matches 15 bases. The length of the CDR3 is 17 residues. With V trimmed by 5 bases and J by 7 bases, 9 bases remained unmatched. In germline, CDR1 is MDHEN, CDR2 SYDVKM. CDR3 DNA: TGTGCCAGCAGTAGCGGACTAGCGGGAGGGCCAAGGAATGAGCAGTTCTTC. Protein: CASSSGLAGGPRNEQFF.

The chain employs TRBV28 and TRBJ2-7, with 11 bases lining up with TRBD2. The J segment lost 2 bases and the V segment lost 7 bases, leaving 7 bases of the junction unmatched. CDR3 length: 15 residues. Germline-derived CDR1 and CDR2 are MDHEN and SYDVKM. Here the CDR3 reads CASTNSGGVTYEQYF. The CDR3 DNA follows: TGTGCCAGCACGAATAGCGGGGGGGTTACCTACGAGCAGTACTTC. Filled out from reference TRBV28 and TRBJ2-7, the complete variable domain reads DVKVTQSSRYLVKRTGEKVFLECVQDMDHENMFWYRQDPGLGLRLIYFSYDVKMKEKGDIPEGYSVSREKKERFSLILESASTNQTSMYLCASTNSGGVTYEQYFGPGTRLTVT.

The chain is built from TRBV16 and TRBJ2-1; 9 bases agree with TRBD1. Trimming took 4 bases from V and 8 from J; bases not matched to a gene: 6. Germline V gene lookup returns CDR1 KGHSY and CDR2 FQNENV. This CDR3 spans 14 amino acids. CDR3 coding DNA: TGTGCCAGCAGCCGACCGGGACAGGGAGATGAGCAGTTCTTC. Translation: CASSRPGQGDEQFF.

This clone was recorded once. The chain has TRBV29-1 and TRBJ2-1, with 15 bases that match TRBD2. The V segment lost 7 bases and the J segment 9 bases; nucleotides outside the gene matches: 4. The V gene's germline CDR1 is SQVTM and CDR2 ANQGSEA. The CDR3 extends over 13 amino acids. The CDR3 sequence: CSGTSGRGGEQFF. CDR3 DNA sequence: TGCAGCGGGACTAGCGGGAGGGGGGGTGAGCAGTTCTTC.

This clone was recorded only once. The chain uses TRBV4-1 and TRBJ2-4, with D unresolved. The CDR3 consists of 18 residues. Trimming removed 0 bases at V and 0 bases at J, with 15 bases between. Germline CDR1 and CDR2: MGHRA and YSYEKL. CDR3 sequence (DNA): TGCGCCAGCAGCCAAGATCCGGGTTTGATACTAGCCAAAAACATTCAGTACTTC. Translated: CASSQDPGLILAKNIQYF.

This clone showed up just a few times. This chain joins TRBV28 and TRBJ2-7, with TRBD2 matching over 7 bases. Germline values: CDR1 MDHEN, CDR2 SYDVKM. Trimming at V came to 2 bases and at J to 3 bases, leaving 7 bases not matched to a gene. The CDR3 loop spans 15 amino acids. The CDR3 reads CASSLGGRAFYEQYF. Written as DNA, the CDR3 is TGTGCCAGCAGTTTAGGGGGGAGGGCCTTCTACGAGCAGTACTTC.

The chain combines TRBV4-1 with TRBJ2-7, with TRBD2 matching over 10 bases. The V gene end was trimmed by 0 bases and the J gene end by 3 bases; junction bases not matched to a gene: 5. From germline, CDR1 is MGHRA and CDR2 YSYEKL. The CDR3 length is 16 residues. The CDR3 DNA follows: TGCGCCAGCAGCCAAGAACTAGCGGGATACAACTACGAGCAGTACTTC. Its protein is CASSQELAGYNYEQYF.

This clone has just a few counts. This sequence joins TRBV7-9 and TRBJ2-7, with 8 bases matching TRBD2. This CDR3 has 16 residues. Looked up from germline, CDR1 is SEHNR and CDR2 is FQNEAQ (reference sequence). With 4 bases clipped from V and 2 bases from J, the junction kept 10 bases outside the gene matches. CDR3 nucleotide sequence: TGTGCCAGCAGCTCACCTTTGACTAGCGCACCCTACGAGCAGTACTTC. This translates into CASSSPLTSAPYEQYF.

The rearrangement links TRBV2 to TRBJ1-4; D unresolved. This CDR3 spans 15 amino acids. The V end was cut by 8 bases, the J end by 4 bases, with 17 bases between. The germline V gene has CDR1 SNHLY and CDR2 FYNNEI. CDR3 protein: CASSGSGAFNEKLFF. CDR3 DNA: TGTGCCAGCTCGGGTTCCGGAGCGTTTAATGAAAAACTGTTTTTT.

V and J are TRBV7-9 and TRBJ1-1; D perhaps matches TRBD1 (5 bases). Trimming cost V 6 bases and J 0 bases, with 8 bases left between them. The CDR3 length is 13 residues. Germline-derived CDR1 and CDR2 are SEHNR and FQNEAQ (reference sequence). CDR3 amino acids: CASRQQVNTEAFF. CDR3 nucleotides: TGTGCCAGCAGGCAACAGGTGAACACTGAAGCTTTCTTT. The full variable domain, completed using reference TRBV7-9 and TRBJ1-1, is DTGVSQNPRHKITKRGQNVTFRCDPISEHNRLYWYRQTLGQGPEFLTYFQNEAQLEKSRLLSDRFSAERPKGSFSTLEIQRTEQGDSAMYLCASRQQVNTEAFFGQGTRLTVV.

The rearrangement links TRBV7-9 to TRBJ1-5, with D uncertain. V lost 5 bases, J lost 5 bases, and 7 bases lay in between. Germline CDR1 is SEHNR and CDR2 is FQNEAQ (reference sequence). The CDR3 is made up of 12 amino acids. The CDR3, as DNA: TGTGCCAGCAGCCGAGACTATCAGCCCCAGCATTTT. It yields the protein CASSRDYQPQHF.

V usage is TRBV5-1 and J usage is TRBJ2-5; a possible D gene is TRBD1 (6 bases). The CDR3 spans 15 residues. In germline, CDR1 is SGHRS, CDR2 YFSETQ. The germline V and J ends were trimmed by 0 bases and 5 bases, with 14 bases remaining between them. The CDR3 loop reads CASSLVGQSSETQYF. The CDR3 bases are TGCGCCAGCAGCTTGGTAGGACAGTCGTCGGAGACCCAGTACTTC.

The chain joins TRBV6-5 to TRBJ2-2, with TRBD2 as a possible D gene (7 bases). Germline CDR1 is MNHEY and CDR2 is SVGAGI. This CDR3 comprises 12 residues. V lost 8 bases, J lost 7 bases, and 11 bases lay in between. This CDR3 is CASAGAYGELFF. As DNA, the CDR3 is TGTGCCAGCGCGGGGGCTTACGGGGAGCTGTTTTTT.

The gene calls are TRBV28 and TRBJ2-4; TRBD1 matches at 10 bases. The CDR3 contains 17 residues. Trimming removed 6 bases from V and 3 bases from J; junction bases left unmatched: 11. Per germline, CDR1 MDHEN and CDR2 SYDVKM. The CDR3 region has the DNA TGTGCCAGCAGCCCGGGACAGGGGACCGGGGGCAAAAACATTCAGTACTTC. Its protein is CASSPGQGTGGKNIQYF.

The V call is TRBV5-1, the J call TRBJ1-2; 9 bases agree with TRBD1. The CDR3 totals 18 residues. Losses at the gene ends were 0 bases for V and 3 bases for J; bases not matched to a gene: 12. Germline CDR1 reads SGHRS; CDR2 reads YFSETQ. CDR3 sequence reads: CASSLDGLGTGIYYGYTF. CDR3 nucleotides: TGCGCCAGCAGCTTGGATGGTCTCGGGACAGGGATCTACTATGGCTACACCTTC.